This TCR beta chain derives from a study of CD8 T cells in ankylosing spondylitis. The CDR3 is 17 residues long. Trimming at V came to 1 base and at J to 2 bases, leaving 10 bases not matched to a gene. Germline CDR1 reads DFQATT; CDR2 reads SNEGSKA (reference sequence). TCRdb re-called the 5' RACE reads with MiXCR, one entry per CDR3 protein. The sample includes 250,000 to 300,000 distinct CDR3 sequences, over 15% of them seen just once. This clonotype was detected a few times. The sequencing input was blood, either unsorted or a sorted T cell fraction (not recorded which). The chain couples TRBV20-1 to TRBJ1-5; 8 bases agree with TRBD1. The TCR sequence derives from a male donor with ankylosing spondylitis or in good health (not recorded which). In nucleotides, the CDR3 is TGCAGTGCTAGAGGAACAGGGGGAAGGTCGGGCAATCAGCCCCAGCATTTT. Translation: CSARGTGGRSGNQPQHF.